The 26 T cell receptor beta chains in this list originate from one sample, sequenced in a study of shared clonotypes between healthy human individuals. Some clones are missing from TCRdb's copy, which holds only in-frame ones; the method was immunoSEQ multiplex PCR. The sample consists of roughly 2.2 million clones, approximately 90% of them appearing once. The sample was naive CD4+ T cells from PBMCs. As to subset: CD45RA+ positively selected. These receptor sequences come from a man aged 18 to 30 in good health. Some clones in this sample may be carry-over from other donors' samples.

Comments on this clone: Within the sample, other DNA sequences also encode this same CDR3. The chain couples TRBV28 to TRBJ1-2, with 9 bases fitting TRBD1. The junction had 4 bases not matched to a gene; V was cut back by 6 bases and J by 5 bases. The CDR3 runs 13 residues. Per the germline V gene, CDR1 is MDHEN and CDR2 is SYDVKM. The CDR3 DNA is TGTGCCAGCAGCTTAGGGACAGGGTATGGCTACACCTTC. This codes for CASSLGTGYGYTF.

CDR3 in amino acids: CSAPSFGELFF. CDR3 nucleotides: TGCAGTGCCCCTTCTTTTGGGGAGCTGTTTTTT. This chain joins TRBV20-1 and TRBJ2-2, with unresolved D. Germline values: CDR1 DFQATT, CDR2 SNEGSKA (reference sequence). Between the trimmed V and J ends, which lost 6 bases and 8 bases, there was a span of 10 bases. This CDR3 contains 11 residues.

The chain couples TRBV29-1 to TRBJ2-7; 10 bases are shared with TRBD1. V gave up 5 bases and J gave up 2 bases; unmatched junction bases: 3. The CDR3 is 13 amino acids. The germline gives CDR1 SQVTM, CDR2 ANQGSEA. The CDR3 region is CSVTGTGAYEQYF. The DNA for the CDR3 is TGCAGCGTTACCGGGACAGGGGCCTACGAGCAGTACTTC.

The V and J genes are TRBV30 and TRBJ2-5; TRBD2 aligns across 9 bases. This CDR3 is built from 15 residues. V shed 3 bases and J 1 base; nucleotides not matched to a gene: 6. The V gene's germline CDR1 is GTSNPN and CDR2 SVGIG (reference sequence). Here the CDR3 reads CAWSDWGLAQETQYF. CDR3 nucleotides: TGTGCCTGGAGCGACTGGGGACTAGCCCAAGAGACCCAGTACTTC.

Worth noting for this clone: Compared with germline, one end of the junction differs, possibly owing to a read error. This rearrangement joins TRBV5-1 to TRBJ2-5, with 12 bases lining up with TRBD2. The CDR3 extends over 16 amino acids. In germline, CDR1 is SGHRS, CDR2 YFSETQ. The CDR3 loop reads CASSYNGLAGREAQYF. In DNA form, the CDR3 reads TGCGCCAGCAGCTATAACGGACTAGCGGGAAGAGAGGCCCAGTACTTC.

CDR3 in amino acids: CASSPRTDDGYTF. CDR3 DNA: TGTGCCAGCTCACCGCGGACAGACGATGGCTACACCTTC. The V call is TRBV18, the J call TRBJ1-2, with D maybe TRBD1 (6 bases). This CDR3 region has 13 residues. The V gene's germline CDR1 is KGHSH and CDR2 LQKENI. Trimming stripped 3 bases from V and 6 bases from J, with 11 bases between.

The genes are TRBV4-2 and TRBJ2-6; 9 nucleotides align to TRBD2. Germline assignment: CDR1 LGHNA and CDR2 YNFKEQ. The CDR3 runs to 20 residues. Trimming took 4 bases from V and 2 from J; bases not matched to a gene: 15. As DNA, the CDR3 is TGTGCCAGCAGCCTCGTAGCTAGCGGGAATAGATGGCCTGGGGCCAACGTCCTGACTTTC. Its translation: CASSLVASGNRWPGANVLTF.

The chain is built from TRBV27 and TRBJ1-2; weak D call: TRBD1 (6 bases). V shed 7 bases and J shed 6 bases, with 18 bases lying between them. This CDR3 comprises 14 residues. CDR1 MNHEY and CDR2 SMNVEV come from the germline V gene (reference sequence). The CDR3, as DNA: TGTGCCAGCAATACAGGGAGGCGGTTGGATGGCTACACCTTC. Its translation: CASNTGRRLDGYTF.

This clone has only one observation. The CDR3: CSVTNRVANYGYTF. Written as DNA, the CDR3 is TGCAGCGTTACCAACAGGGTTGCTAACTATGGCTACACCTTC. The chain uses TRBV29-1 and TRBJ1-2; the D gene is possibly TRBD1 (6 bases). Germline assignment: CDR1 SQVTM and CDR2 ANQGSEA. V was clipped by 5 bases and J by 0 bases, with 13 bases between them. The CDR3 has 14 amino acids.

The chain has TRBV5-4 and TRBJ1-2; 8 positions match TRBD1. Trimming took 6 bases from V and 7 from J; bases not matched to a gene: 11. Germline assignment: CDR1 SGHNT and CDR2 YYREEE (reference sequence). This CDR3 is built from 14 residues. The CDR3 nucleotides read TGTGCCAGCAACATAGGACAGGGTTCTTTTGGCTACACCTTC. This sequence encodes CASNIGQGSFGYTF.

This clone was seen a handful of times. The chain carries TRBV4-2 and TRBJ1-2, with 7 bases fitting TRBD1. The CDR3 length is 15 residues. CDR1 and CDR2 (germline): LGHNA, YNFKEQ. V dropped 0 bases and J dropped 7; count of bases not matched to a gene: 8. The CDR3 coding sequence is TGTGCCAGCAGCCAAGATTTGACAGGGATTGGTGGCTACACCTTC. It codes for CASSQDLTGIGGYTF.

The rearrangement joins TRBV5-1 to TRBJ2-1, with a weak D call TRBD2 (6 bases). CDR1 and CDR2 (germline): SGHRS, YFSETQ. The CDR3 length is 14 residues. V lost 7 bases to trimming and J lost 8 bases, with 19 bases between them. CDR3 region: CASGLGRGIDEQFF. CDR3 in DNA: TGCGCCAGCGGTTTGGGACGGGGGATCGATGAGCAGTTCTTC. Drawing the rest from reference TRBV5-1 and TRBJ2-1, the complete variable domain is KAGVTQTPRYLIKTRGQQVTLSCSPISGHRSVSWYQQTPGQGLQFLFEYFSETQRNKGNFPGRFSGRQFSNSRSEMNVSTLELGDSALYLCASGLGRGIDEQFFGPGTRLTVL.

This chain uses TRBV2 with TRBJ2-7; 10 bases line up with TRBD2. CDR3 size: 17 residues. Germline lookup yields CDR1 SNHLY and CDR2 FYNNEI. J was trimmed by 6 bases and V by 9 bases; bases with no gene match: 20. The CDR3 region is CARGRTSGNLPSGEQYF. The CDR3 DNA reads as TGTGCCAGAGGCCGGACTAGCGGAAACCTACCCTCTGGCGAGCAGTACTTC.

The rearrangement uses TRBV12-5 and TRBJ2-3, with 10 bases fitting TRBD2. The CDR3 length is 15 residues. Germline V gene sequence: CDR1 LGHNT, CDR2 FRNRAP. Trimming took 5 bases from V and 3 from J; bases not matched to a gene: 5. Here the CDR3 reads CASGEREGLTDTQYF. The CDR3 nucleotides read TGTGCTAGTGGTGAGCGGGAGGGCTTGACAGATACGCAGTATTTT.

This chain's CDR3 is CASSLLALNHGTFEQYF. CDR3 bases: TGTGCCAGCAGTTTACTCGCTCTGAACCATGGGACTTTCGAGCAGTACTTC. This chain uses TRBV28 with TRBJ2-7; D is perhaps TRBD2 (6 bases). Trimming shortened V by 2 bases and J by 6 bases, and 23 bases separated the two germline ends. CDR1 is MDHEN and CDR2 is SYDVKM in the germline V gene. This CDR3 comprises 17 residues.

The chain has TRBV5-1 and TRBJ2-6, with D unclear. This CDR3 region has 15 residues. Trimming took 0 bases from V and 7 from J, leaving 11 bases between them. Germline CDR1 SGHRS, CDR2 YFSETQ. The CDR3 is CASSLEPDSANVLTF. CDR3 DNA sequence: TGCGCCAGCAGCTTGGAGCCTGATTCTGCCAACGTCCTGACTTTC.

The CDR3 loop is CASSREGASGGELFF. In nucleotides, the CDR3 is TGCGCCAGCAGCCGCGAAGGGGCGTCGGGCGGGGAGCTGTTTTTT. This sequence joins TRBV4-1 and TRBJ2-2; the D gene is possibly TRBD1 (5 bases). From germline, CDR1 is MGHRA and CDR2 YSYEKL. This CDR3 is built from 15 residues. Trimming left V 4 bases short and J 7 bases short, with 16 bases between.

This sequence joins TRBV6-9 and TRBJ2-5, with 10 bases fitting TRBD2. The CDR3 has 16 amino acids. V was pared by 5 bases and J by 2 bases, with 8 bases of the junction left unmatched. Germline V gives CDR1 MNHGY, CDR2 SVAAGI. CDR3 bases: TGTGCCAGCAGTAACCTTAGCGGGAGGCTTCAAGAGACCCAGTACTTC. Residues: CASSNLSGRLQETQYF.

Concerning this clone itself: In the same sample, other DNA sequences code for this CDR3. V and J are TRBV5-1 and TRBJ2-5; 10 bases are shared with TRBD1. The CDR3 is 14 residues long. V lost 3 bases and J lost 5; bases outside the gene matches: 4. Germline CDR1 is SGHRS and CDR2 is YFSETQ. The CDR3 region has the DNA TGCGCCAGCAGCTCCCCGGACAGGGGGGAGACCCAGTACTTC. Protein sequence: CASSSPDRGETQYF.

The chain is built from TRBV4-1 and TRBJ2-2; TRBD2 agrees at 10 bases. This CDR3 contains 16 residues. Losses at the gene ends were 4 bases for V and 3 bases for J; bases not matched to a gene: 5. Germline V gives CDR1 MGHRA, CDR2 YSYEKL. As DNA, the CDR3 is TGCGCCAGCAGCCTGGGACTAGCGTTTGACACCGGGGAGCTGTTTTTT. This gives the protein CASSLGLAFDTGELFF.

The V call is TRBV4-2, the J call TRBJ1-4, with 11 bases matching TRBD1. Per the germline V gene, CDR1 is LGHNA and CDR2 is YNFKEQ. J gave up 8 bases and V 1 base, and 9 bases lay outside the gene matches. The CDR3 contains 17 residues. CDR3 sequence: CASSQGTTGTGGEKLFF. The DNA of the CDR3 is TGTGCCAGCAGCCAAGGGACAACCGGGACAGGGGGAGAAAAACTGTTTTTT.

J is TRBJ1-1 and V is TRBV29-1; D is undetermined. CDR3 length: 14 amino acids. Trimming shortened V by 5 bases and J by 5 bases, and 18 bases separated the two germline ends. Germline CDR1 is SQVTM and CDR2 is ANQGSEA. The CDR3: CSVCNSDGRTEAFF. CDR3 bases: TGCAGCGTTTGTAACAGCGACGGTCGAACTGAAGCTTTCTTT.

On this clone itself: Different DNA sequences within this sample yield the same CDR3. The J gene is TRBJ2-5, the V gene TRBV9; 10 bases are a match to TRBD2. The trim removed 0 bases at V and 1 base at J, leaving 0 bases unmatched. This CDR3 has 15 residues. The germline CDR1 and CDR2 sequences are SGDLS and YYNGEE. The CDR3 nucleotides are TGTGCCAGCAGCGTAGGGACTAGCGGCCAAGAGACCCAGTACTTC. This translates into CASSVGTSGQETQYF. Full variable domain (missing parts from reference TRBV9 and TRBJ2-5): DSGVTQTPKHLITATGQRVTLRCSPRSGDLSVYWYQQSLDQGLQFLIQYYNGEERAKGNILERFSAQQFPDLHSELNLSSLELGDSALYFCASSVGTSGQETQYFGPGTRLLVL.

The rearrangement uses TRBV9 and TRBJ2-1; 7 positions match TRBD1. Germline trimming cut 2 bases from V and 6 bases from J; bases unmatched to any gene: 8. This CDR3 comprises 15 residues. From germline, CDR1 is SGDLS and CDR2 YYNGEE. The CDR3 DNA sequence: TGTGCCAGCAGCGTTACTCCCAGGGGGAGCAATGAGCAGTTCTTC. Protein sequence: CASSVTPRGSNEQFF.

About this clone: Other nucleotide sequences from this sample produce the same CDR3. The CDR3 is CASSSGETQYF. For the CDR3, the DNA is TGTGCCAGCAGCTCAGGAGAGACCCAGTACTTC. The chain employs TRBV7-9 and TRBJ2-5; D remains ambiguous. Trimming shortened V by 4 bases and J by 4 bases, and 4 bases separated the two germline ends. The CDR3 has 11 amino acids. Germline V gene sequence: CDR1 SEHNR, CDR2 FQNEAQ (reference sequence).

The chain recombines TRBV10-3 with TRBJ2-6; D might be TRBD2 (6 bases). Germline V gene sequence: CDR1 ENHRY, CDR2 SYGVKD. The CDR3 covers 18 residues. V was clipped by 5 bases and J by 2 bases, with 19 bases between them. The CDR3 DNA sequence: TGTGCCATCAGTACAACTCCGGGACTGCCTCCTGGGGCCAACGTCCTGACTTTC. It codes for CAISTTPGLPPGANVLTF.